The clone carrying this T cell receptor beta chain has at least ten counts. The data originate from a study of T cells in Graves' hyperthyroidism and ophthalmopathy. Using RNA transcripts as the source, TCR beta CDR3 regions were amplified. HTBI primers drove first-round RT-PCR of the TCR CDR3. Each CDR3 protein gets one entry after TCRdb re-called the multiplex PCR reads with MiXCR. The top ten hold 11% of the sample, which has 400,000 to 550,000 distinct CDR3 sequences, 24% seen once. V gave up 7 bases and J gave up 4 bases, with 10 bases separating them. CDR3 length: 12 residues. What was sequenced was blood. V gene TRBV12-3 or TRBV12-4 combines with J gene TRBJ1-2; D ambiguous. The sequence derives from a woman aged 25 to 39 with Graves' ophthalmopathy. CDR3 protein: CASTGSIYGYTF. CDR3 coding DNA: TGTGCCAGCACGGGCAGTATCTATGGCTACACCTTC.